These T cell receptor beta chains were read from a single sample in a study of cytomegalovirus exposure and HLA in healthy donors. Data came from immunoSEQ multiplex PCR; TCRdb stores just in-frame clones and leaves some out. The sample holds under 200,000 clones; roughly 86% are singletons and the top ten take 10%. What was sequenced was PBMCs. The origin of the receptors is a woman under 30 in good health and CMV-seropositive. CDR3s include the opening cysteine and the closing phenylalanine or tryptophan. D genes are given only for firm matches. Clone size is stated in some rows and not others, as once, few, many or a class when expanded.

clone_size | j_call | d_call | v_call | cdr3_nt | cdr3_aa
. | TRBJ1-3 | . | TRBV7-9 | TGTGCCAGCAGCTTAGTCAGCTCTGGAAACACCATATATTTT | CASSLVSSGNTIYF
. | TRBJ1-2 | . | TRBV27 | TGTGCCAGCAGTTTATCCGGGACACTTCTCTATGGCTACACCTTC | CASSLSGTLLYGYTF
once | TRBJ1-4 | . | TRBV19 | TGTGCCAGTAGTATGCTGACAGCTAATGAAAAACTGTTTTTT | CASSMLTANEKLFF
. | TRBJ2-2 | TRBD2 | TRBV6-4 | TGTGCCAGCAGTGCAACTAGCGAGATGAACACCGGGGAGCTGTTTTTT | CASSATSEMNTGELFF
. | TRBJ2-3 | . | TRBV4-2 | TGTGCCAGCAACGGTGGTCCCCACACAGATACGCAGTATTTT | CASNGGPHTDTQYF
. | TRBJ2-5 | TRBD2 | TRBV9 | TGTGCCAGCAGCGTAGAGGGACTAGTGGGGACCCAGTACTTC | CASSVEGLVGTQYF
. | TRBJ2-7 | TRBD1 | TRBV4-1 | TGCGCCAGCAGCCGCCAAGCCGGGACAGGGAGCGAGCAGTACTTC | CASSRQAGTGSEQYF
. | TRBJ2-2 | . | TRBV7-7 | TGTGCTAGCAGCTCATCAACAGGGCCCGGGGAGCTGTTTTTT | CASSSSTGPGELFF
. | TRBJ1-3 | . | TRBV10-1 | TGCGCCAGCAGTGAGCAGACAAGCTCTGGAAACACCATATATTTT | CASSEQTSSGNTIYF
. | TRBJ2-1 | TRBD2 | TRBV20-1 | TGCAGTGACGGCGGGAGCAATGAGCAGTTCTTC | CSDGGSNEQFF
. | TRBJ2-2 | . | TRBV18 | TGTGCCAGCTCACCATCGCGGAACACCGGGGAGCTGTTTTTT | CASSPSRNTGELFF
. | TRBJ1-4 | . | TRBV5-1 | TGCGCCAGCAGCTTGGGACAGGCCAATGAAAAACTGTTTTTT | CASSLGQANEKLFF
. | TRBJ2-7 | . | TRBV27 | TGTGCCAGCAGTTATAGGGGAGGCTCCTACGAGCAGTACTTC | CASSYRGGSYEQYF
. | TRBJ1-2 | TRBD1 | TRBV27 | TGTGCCAGCAGTCCGCTCTCCGGGACAGCCAACTATGGCTACACCTTC | CASSPLSGTANYGYTF
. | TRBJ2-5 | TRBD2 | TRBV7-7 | TGTGCTAGCAGCTTAGGGACTAGGGGCGGTGAGACCCAGTACTTC | CASSLGTRGGETQYF
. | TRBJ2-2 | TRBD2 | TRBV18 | TGTGCCAGCTCACCACGGCTAGCGGAGTACACCGGGGAGCTGTTTTTT | CASSPRLAEYTGELFF
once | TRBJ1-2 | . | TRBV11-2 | TGTGCCAGCAGCCTGGGGGGGCAGCTCCTCTATGGCTACACCTTC | CASSLGGQLLYGYTF
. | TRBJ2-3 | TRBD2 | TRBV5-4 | TGTGCCAGCAGCTTGGGACTAGCGGGATCCCGAGGAGATACGCAGTATTTT | CASSLGLAGSRGDTQYF
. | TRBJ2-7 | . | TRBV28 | TGTGCCAGCAGGATGACAGGAGCCTCCTACGAGCAGTACTTC | CASRMTGASYEQYF
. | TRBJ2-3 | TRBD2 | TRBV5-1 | TGCGCCAGCAGCTTACCCCTAGCGGGAGATACGCAGTATTTT | CASSLPLAGDTQYF
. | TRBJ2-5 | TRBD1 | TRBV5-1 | TGCGCCAGCAGCTTGGTCCCGGGACAGCAAGTGACCCAGTACTTC | CASSLVPGQQVTQYF
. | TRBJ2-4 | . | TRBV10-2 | TGCGCCAGCAGGGACAGCGGCGTGGACATTCAGTACTTC | CASRDSGVDIQYF
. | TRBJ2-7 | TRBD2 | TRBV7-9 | TGTGCCAGCAGCTTAAGGAGCGGGGGAGCTCTGGAGCAGTACTTC | CASSLRSGGALEQYF
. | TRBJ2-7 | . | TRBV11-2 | TGTGCCAGCAGCTTAGCTCCCAGGGGACCGATTCCTGGGGAGCAGTACTTC | CASSLAPRGPIPGEQYF
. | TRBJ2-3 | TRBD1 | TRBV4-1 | TGCGCCAGCAGCCAAGAAAGAGGGACAGGGGGAGATACGCAGTATTTT | CASSQERGTGGDTQYF
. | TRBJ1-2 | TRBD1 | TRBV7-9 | TGTGCCAGCAGCCCCTCGGACAGGGTGTGGGGCTACACCTTC | CASSPSDRVWGYTF
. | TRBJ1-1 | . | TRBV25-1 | TGTGCCAGCAGTGAAGGGGGCCGGGGACGGACTGAAGCTTTCTTT | CASSEGGRGRTEAFF
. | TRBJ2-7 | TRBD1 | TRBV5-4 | TGTGCCAGCAGCACGACAGGGGACGAGCAGTACTTC | CASSTTGDEQYF
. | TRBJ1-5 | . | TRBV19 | TGTGCCAGTAATATACCACAGGGTGACAATCAGCCCCAGCATTTT | CASNIPQGDNQPQHF
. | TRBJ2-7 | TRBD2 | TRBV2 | TGTGCCAGCAGCCGGAAGCGGGAGCAGTACGAGCAGTACTTC | CASSRKREQYEQYF
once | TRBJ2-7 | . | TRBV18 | TGTGCCAGCTCACCAAACAGGCTGGCCTACGAGCAGTACTTC | CASSPNRLAYEQYF
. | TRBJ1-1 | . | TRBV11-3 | TGTGCCAGCAGCGCCCAGGGGAACACTGAAGCTTTCTTT | CASSAQGNTEAFF
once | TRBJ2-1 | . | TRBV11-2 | TGTGCCAGCAGTCGGGGCTCCTACAATGAGCAGTTCTTC | CASSRGSYNEQFF
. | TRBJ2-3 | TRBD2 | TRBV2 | TGTGCCAGCAGTGGCCTAGCGGGAGTAACAGATACGCAGTATTTT | CASSGLAGVTDTQYF
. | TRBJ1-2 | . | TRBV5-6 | TGTGCCAGCAGTTCACGGGACTATGGCTACACCTTC | CASSSRDYGYTF
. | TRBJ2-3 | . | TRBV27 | TGTGCCAGCAGACTAAAGGGGAACCCGCAAGTCACAGATACGCAGTATTTT | CASRLKGNPQVTDTQYF
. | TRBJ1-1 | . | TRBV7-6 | TGTGCCAGCAGCTTAGCAACAGGAAACACTGAAGCTTTCTTT | CASSLATGNTEAFF
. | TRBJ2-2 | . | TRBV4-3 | TGCGCCAGCAGCCAAGATGTAATTTACACCGGGGAGCTGTTTTTT | CASSQDVIYTGELFF
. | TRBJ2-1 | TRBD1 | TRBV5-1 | TGCGCCAGCAGCTCCGGGACAGCAGACAATGAGCAGTTCTTC | CASSSGTADNEQFF
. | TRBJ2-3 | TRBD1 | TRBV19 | TGTGCCAGTAGTATACAGGGGGCAAGCACAGATACGCAGTATTTT | CASSIQGASTDTQYF
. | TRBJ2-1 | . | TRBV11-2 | TGTGCCAGCAGCCCAGGTTGGCTAGCAGATGAGCAGTTCTTC | CASSPGWLADEQFF